The 2 T cell receptor beta chains below come from one sample, sequenced in a study of T cell clones after liver transplantation. Only in-frame clones appear in the TCRdb table, and some are missing; sequencing was by immunoSEQ multiplex PCR. The sample shows 72,000 or so clones, roughly 85% of them seen only once. Material: CD4+ T cells from blood, obtained at the 22-month timepoint. The receptors were gathered from a human patient who received a liver transplant. A share of the T cells may be of graft donor origin.

This rearrangement joins TRBV28 to TRBJ2-1; possibly TRBD1 for D (6 bases). From germline, CDR1 is MDHEN and CDR2 SYDVKM. This CDR3 has 14 amino acids. V was clipped by 6 bases and J by 8 bases, with 17 bases between them. The CDR3 reads CASSRDKGADEQFF. DNA for the CDR3: TGTGCCAGCAGCCGGGACAAGGGCGCGGATGAGCAGTTCTTC.

The chain joins TRBV7-9 to TRBJ1-4; 12 nucleotides match TRBD1. CDR3 size: 16 residues. Germline CDR1 SEHNR, CDR2 FQNEAQ (reference sequence). V was clipped by 5 bases and J by 7 bases; unmatched bases: 8. The DNA for the CDR3 is TGTGCCAGCAGCATTAGGGGGACAGGGGGCAGTGAAAAACTGTTTTTT. It is translated as CASSIRGTGGSEKLFF.